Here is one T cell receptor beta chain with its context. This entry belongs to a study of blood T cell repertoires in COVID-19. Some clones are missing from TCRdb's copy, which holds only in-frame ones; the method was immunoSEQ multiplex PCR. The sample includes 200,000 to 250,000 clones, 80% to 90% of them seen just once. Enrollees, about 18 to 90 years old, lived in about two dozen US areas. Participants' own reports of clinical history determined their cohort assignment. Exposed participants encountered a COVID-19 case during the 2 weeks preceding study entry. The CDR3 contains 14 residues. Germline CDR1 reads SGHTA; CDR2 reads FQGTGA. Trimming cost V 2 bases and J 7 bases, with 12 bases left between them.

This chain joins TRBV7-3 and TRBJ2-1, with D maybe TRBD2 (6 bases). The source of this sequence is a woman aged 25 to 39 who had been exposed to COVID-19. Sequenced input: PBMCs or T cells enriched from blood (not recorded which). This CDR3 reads CASSLAGTLNEQFF. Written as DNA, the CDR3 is TGTGCCAGCAGCTTAGCCGGGACTTTGAATGAGCAGTTCTTC.